The sample holds many counts of the clone carrying this TCR beta chain. Amplification of ligated cDNA took four PCR rounds with SP2 and nested alpha and beta constant primers. From the 5' RACE reads, TCRdb called clonotypes with MiXCR, one entry per CDR3 protein. The sample lists about 48,000 distinct CDR3 sequences, 4.7% occurring once. V was shortened by 4 bases and J by 2 bases, with 12 bases between the two germline ends. The V gene's germline CDR1 is SQVTM and CDR2 ANQGSEA. This CDR3 comprises 14 residues. This sample is drawn from a study of naive and memory T cell subsets. TCR cDNA received a 3' ligated oligonucleotide that carried a UMI.

The V and J genes are TRBV29-1 and TRBJ2-1; D is perhaps TRBD2 (6 bases). The sequence came from a female donor in good health. CDR3 DNA sequence: TGCAGCGTTGTAGGGAGGAGCACCTACAATGAGCAGTTCTTC. Protein: CSVVGRSTYNEQFF.